What follows are 26 T cell receptor beta chains derived from one specimen sequenced in a study of OX40 agonist ivuxolimab in advanced cancers. Assay: immunoSEQ multiplex PCR; the TCRdb copy retains only in-frame clones and omits some. Of roughly 50,000 clones listed, roughly 90% are singletons. The material was CD4+ or CD8+ T cells sorted from blood, obtained in a trial of the OX40 agonist ivuxolimab. These receptors were taken from an adult with an advanced solid tumor such as melanoma, head and neck, liver or kidney cancer.

The V and J genes are TRBV7-8 and TRBJ2-1; D perhaps matches TRBD1 (5 bases). The CDR3 is made up of 15 amino acids. The V gene lost 5 bases and the J gene lost 9 bases, with 20 bases spanning the gap. Germline loops: CDR1 SGHVS, CDR2 FQNEAQ. The CDR3 loop reads CASSPRAGSVIEQFF. CDR3 DNA: TGTGCCAGCAGCCCACGGGCAGGGTCGGTTATTGAGCAGTTCTTC.

This clone was counted between two and nine times. V usage is TRBV11-2 and J usage is TRBJ2-1; no reliable D call. The CDR3 has 13 residues. Trimming stripped 1 base from V and 6 bases from J, with 7 bases between. Germline CDR1 and CDR2: SGHAT and FQNNGV. This CDR3 reads CASSLATPNEQFF. CDR3 in DNA: TGTGCCAGCAGCTTAGCGACCCCCAATGAGCAGTTCTTC.

This sequence joins TRBV6-5 and TRBJ1-3; perhaps TRBD1 as D (5 bases). The CDR3 covers 16 residues. Germline CDR1 is MNHEY and CDR2 is SVGAGI. Trimming took 0 bases from V and 1 from J, leaving 10 bases between them. The CDR3 nucleotides are TGTGCCAGCAGTTACTCGAGTTCAGGGTCTGGAAACACCATATATTTT. As protein: CASSYSSSGSGNTIYF.

CDR3 nucleotide sequence: TGCGCCAGCAGCCAAGATCGGTCGGGGAGCACTGAAGCTTTCTTT. Translation: CASSQDRSGSTEAFF. The chain uses TRBV4-1 and TRBJ1-1; unclear D gene. Trimming took off 0 bases at V and 4 bases at J, with 12 bases between the two ends. This CDR3 contains 15 residues. Germline CDR1 MGHRA, CDR2 YSYEKL.

This clone was observed a single time. The V gene is TRBV29-1, the J gene TRBJ2-1; D remains ambiguous. V was clipped by 5 bases and J by 2 bases, with 13 bases between them. The CDR3 is 14 amino acids. Germline V CDR1 and CDR2: SQVTM, ANQGSEA. The CDR3 bases are TGCAGCGTTTTGACATTCTTGACCTACAATGAGCAGTTCTTC. This translates into CSVLTFLTYNEQFF.

This chain's CDR3 is CASSAGTAFYGYTF. The DNA for the CDR3 is TGTGCCAGCAGTGCAGGGACAGCCTTCTATGGCTACACCTTC. The V gene is TRBV25-1, the J gene TRBJ1-2, with 7 bases matching TRBD1. With 4 bases clipped from V and 4 bases from J, the junction kept 6 bases outside the gene matches. Germline values: CDR1 MGHDK, CDR2 SYGVNS. This CDR3 is 14 amino acids long.

The CDR3 sequence: CASSLRDRRGTQYF. The CDR3 DNA sequence: TGTGCCAGCAGCTTAAGGGACAGGAGGGGGACCCAGTACTTC. This chain uses TRBV7-9 with TRBJ2-5; 8 bases map to TRBD1. The CDR3 is 14 residues long. J gave up 7 bases and V 2 bases, and 6 bases lay outside the gene matches. Germline CDR1 reads SEHNR; CDR2 reads FQNEAQ (reference sequence). The full variable domain, rest sourced from reference TRBV7-9 and TRBJ2-5, is DTGVSQNPRHKITKRGQNVTFRCDPISEHNRLYWYRQTLGQGPEFLTYFQNEAQLEKSRLLSDRFSAERPKGSFSTLEIQRTEQGDSAMYLCASSLRDRRGTQYFGPGTRLLVL.

This clone has a single count. CDR3 loop: CASSPGQGVGEQYF. Written as DNA, the CDR3 is TGTGCCAGCAGCCCGGGACAGGGGGTTGGTGAGCAGTACTTC. V is TRBV7-9 and J is TRBJ2-7; 11 bases line up with TRBD1. CDR1 and CDR2 from the germline V gene are SEHNR and FQNEAQ (reference sequence). The CDR3 contains 14 residues. J gave up 7 bases and V 5 bases, and 7 bases lay outside the gene matches.

Only a few counts were recorded for this clone. The chain combines TRBV18 with TRBJ1-2, with 8 bases aligning to TRBD1. CDR1 and CDR2 (germline): KGHSH, LQKENI. The CDR3 contains 13 residues. V dropped 3 bases and J dropped 6; count of bases not matched to a gene: 3. CDR3 DNA: TGTGCCAGCTCACCCCAGGGGGCCAATGGCTACACCTTC. It yields the protein CASSPQGANGYTF.

The rearrangement links TRBV19 to TRBJ2-1; a weak D match, TRBD2 (7 bases). Trimming removed 7 bases from V and 5 bases from J, with 18 bases in between. CDR1 and CDR2 from the germline V gene are LNHDA and SQIVND (reference sequence). CDR3 length: 15 residues. This CDR3 reads CASNKGGTMNNEQFF. The CDR3 coding sequence is TGTGCCAGTAACAAGGGGGGGACCATGAACAATGAGCAGTTCTTC.

The V call is TRBV6-5, the J call TRBJ1-1, with D perhaps matching TRBD1 (6 bases). The CDR3 runs to 14 residues. Trimming stripped 7 bases from V and 5 bases from J, with 17 bases between. The germline gives CDR1 MNHEY, CDR2 SVGAGI. The CDR3, as DNA: TGTGCCAGCACTAGGGGGAGTATCCAGACTGAAGCTTTCTTT. This codes for CASTRGSIQTEAFF.

The chain couples TRBV4-1 to TRBJ2-2, with no clear D. From germline, CDR1 is MGHRA and CDR2 YSYEKL. The CDR3 sequence is 14 residues long. The germline V and J ends were trimmed by 0 bases and 8 bases, with 10 bases remaining between them. CDR3 nucleotides: TGCGCCAGCAGCCAAGAGACCTCTAGAGGGGAGCTGTTTTTT. This sequence encodes CASSQETSRGELFF.

A single count supports this clone. This chain uses TRBV4-1 with TRBJ2-1, with TRBD2 matching 15 bases. Germline V gene lookup returns CDR1 MGHRA and CDR2 YSYEKL. The CDR3 extends over 16 amino acids. The V segment lost 8 bases and the J segment 0 bases; nucleotides outside the gene matches: 2. The CDR3, as DNA: TGCGCCAGCGGGACTAGCGGGAGGAGCTCCTACAATGAGCAGTTCTTC. Residues: CASGTSGRSSYNEQFF.

This chain uses TRBV9 with TRBJ2-5; D gene ambiguous. The germline gives CDR1 SGDLS, CDR2 YYNGEE. This CDR3 contains 13 residues. Trimming removed 0 bases from V and 5 bases from J, with 8 bases in between. The CDR3 region has the DNA TGTGCCAGCAGCGTAGAGGTTCGGGAGACCCAGTACTTC. The encoded protein is CASSVEVRETQYF.

This chain uses TRBV27 with TRBJ1-1; 7 positions match TRBD1. In germline, CDR1 is MNHEY, CDR2 SMNVEV (reference sequence). V shed 4 bases, J shed 3 bases, and the junction held 2 bases outside the gene matches. There are 13 residues in the CDR3. The CDR3 coding sequence is TGTGCCAGCAGTTACAGGGGCGACACTGAAGCTTTCTTT. Its translation is CASSYRGDTEAFF.

The chain links TRBV7-9 to TRBJ2-1; 10 bases align to TRBD2. Germline assignment: CDR1 SEHNR and CDR2 FQNEAQ (reference sequence). This CDR3 has 17 amino acids. Trimming cost V 2 bases and J 1 base; bases outside gene matches: 5. CDR3 amino acids: CASSLSLAGLSYNEQFF. The CDR3 nucleotides are TGTGCCAGCAGCTTATCACTAGCGGGACTTTCCTACAATGAGCAGTTCTTC.

The J gene is TRBJ1-2, the V gene TRBV10-2, with no clear D. Deletions cut 3 bases from V and 7 bases from J, with 12 bases between. This CDR3 is 13 amino acids long. In germline, CDR1 is WSHSY, CDR2 SAAADI. CDR3 protein: CASSDYPESGYTF. Written as DNA, the CDR3 is TGCGCCAGCAGTGACTACCCAGAGAGTGGCTACACCTTC.

This clone was observed once. The rearrangement uses TRBV18 and TRBJ2-5, with 7 positions matching TRBD2. J lost 2 bases, V lost 8 bases, and 20 bases had no gene match. The germline V gene has CDR1 KGHSH and CDR2 LQKENI. This CDR3 comprises 18 residues. CDR3 region: CASGDRPVLAGLQETQYF. The CDR3, as DNA: TGTGCCAGCGGGGACCGTCCCGTATTAGCGGGCCTGCAAGAGACCCAGTACTTC.

The chain joins TRBV28 to TRBJ1-1; D is undetermined. This CDR3 has 12 amino acids. The germline CDR1 and CDR2 sequences are MDHEN and SYDVKM. V dropped 4 bases and J dropped 0 bases, with 3 bases sitting between them. CDR3 protein: CASSSVNTEAFF. The CDR3 nucleotides read TGTGCCAGCAGTTCAGTGAACACTGAAGCTTTCTTT.

The chain employs TRBV5-4 and TRBJ1-4, with 8 bases fitting TRBD1. The CDR3 is 15 amino acids. The germline V gene encodes CDR1 SGHNT and CDR2 YYREEE (reference sequence). Losses at the gene ends were 0 bases for V and 7 bases for J; bases not matched to a gene: 5. The CDR3 sequence: CASSLGGTGSEKLFF. The CDR3 nucleotides are TGTGCCAGCAGCTTGGGGGGGACAGGATCTGAAAAACTGTTTTTT. Full variable domain (missing parts from reference TRBV5-4 and TRBJ1-4): ETGVTQSPTHLIKTRGQQVTLRCSSQSGHNTVSWYQQALGQGPQFIFQYYREEENGRGNFPPRFSGLQFPNYSSELNVNALELDDSALYLCASSLGGTGSEKLFFGSGTQLSVL.

The chain links TRBV19 to TRBJ1-5; 8 nucleotides agree with TRBD1. Germline trimming cut 6 bases from V and 4 bases from J; bases unmatched to any gene: 2. This CDR3 comprises 13 residues. Germline CDR1 and CDR2: LNHDA and SQIVND (reference sequence). Written as DNA, the CDR3 is TGTGCCAGTAGGGACAGGGAGAATCAGCCCCAGCATTTT. Encoded protein: CASRDRENQPQHF.

V and J are TRBV19 and TRBJ1-2; maybe TRBD1 (5 bases). The CDR3 covers 13 residues. Germline V gives CDR1 LNHDA, CDR2 SQIVND (reference sequence). Between the trimmed V and J ends, which lost 10 bases and 2 bases, there was a span of 14 bases. Written as DNA, the CDR3 is TGTGCCACGGGGGAGGGGCTGAACTATGGCTACACCTTC. It specifies CATGEGLNYGYTF.

The V and J genes are TRBV19 and TRBJ2-4; D is unclear. This CDR3 is 15 amino acids long. The V end lost 3 bases, the J end lost 3 bases, and 12 bases lay between the germline ends. Germline loops: CDR1 LNHDA, CDR2 SQIVND (reference sequence). CDR3 region: CASSILVGYKNIQYF. DNA of the CDR3: TGTGCCAGTAGTATTCTGGTGGGGTACAAAAACATTCAGTACTTC.

The J gene is TRBJ2-3, the V gene TRBV7-6; possibly TRBD2 for D (5 bases). Germline V gene data show CDR1 as SGHVS and CDR2 as FNYEAQ. The germline V and J ends were trimmed by 5 bases and 6 bases, with 12 bases remaining between them. This CDR3 has 13 amino acids. Here the CDR3 reads CASSGYTGDTQYF. The CDR3 region has the DNA TGTGCCAGCAGCGGCTATACGGGGGATACGCAGTATTTT.

The chain combines TRBV5-1 with TRBJ2-1; 9 nucleotides align to TRBD2. The CDR3 sequence is 17 residues long. Germline CDR1 is SGHRS and CDR2 is YFSETQ. Trimming removed 0 bases from V and 0 bases from J; junction bases left unmatched: 4. The CDR3, as DNA: TGCGCCAGCAGCTTGGGACTAGCGGCTAGCTCCTACAATGAGCAGTTCTTC. Encoded protein: CASSLGLAASSYNEQFF. The whole variable domain, filled in from reference TRBV5-1 and TRBJ2-1, reads KAGVTQTPRYLIKTRGQQVTLSCSPISGHRSVSWYQQTPGQGLQFLFEYFSETQRNKGNFPGRFSGRQFSNSRSEMNVSTLELGDSALYLCASSLGLAASSYNEQFFGPGTRLTVL.

The J gene is TRBJ1-3, the V gene TRBV5-4, with D perhaps matching TRBD1 (5 bases). Germline V gives CDR1 SGHNT, CDR2 YYREEE (reference sequence). Between the trimmed V and J ends, which lost 10 bases and 2 bases, there was a span of 10 bases. CDR3 length: 12 amino acids. In DNA, the CDR3 is TGTGCCCGGCGGGGGACTGGAAACACCATATATTTT. This encodes CARRGTGNTIYF.